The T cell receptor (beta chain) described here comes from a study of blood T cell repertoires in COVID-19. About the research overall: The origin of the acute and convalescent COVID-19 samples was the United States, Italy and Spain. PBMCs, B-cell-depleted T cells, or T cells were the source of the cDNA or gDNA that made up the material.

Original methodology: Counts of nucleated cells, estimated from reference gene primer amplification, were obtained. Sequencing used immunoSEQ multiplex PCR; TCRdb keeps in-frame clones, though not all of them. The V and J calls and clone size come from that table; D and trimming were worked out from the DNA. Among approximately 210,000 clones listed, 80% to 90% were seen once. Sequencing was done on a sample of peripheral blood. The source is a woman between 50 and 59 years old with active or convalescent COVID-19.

The CDR3 nucleotides read TGTGCCAGCACCGCGACAGGGAATAACTATGGCTACACCTTC. This codes for CASTATGNNYGYTF. The genes are TRBV9 and TRBJ1-2; 7 nucleotides agree with TRBD1. Losses at the gene ends were 6 bases for V and 1 base for J; bases not matched to a gene: 6. From germline, CDR1 is SGDLS and CDR2 YYNGEE. The CDR3 length is 14 residues. Variable domain in full (rest from reference TRBV9 and TRBJ1-2): DSGVTQTPKHLITATGQRVTLRCSPRSGDLSVYWYQQSLDQGLQFLIQYYNGEERAKGNILERFSAQQFPDLHSELNLSSLELGDSALYFCASTATGNNYGYTFGSGTRLTVV.